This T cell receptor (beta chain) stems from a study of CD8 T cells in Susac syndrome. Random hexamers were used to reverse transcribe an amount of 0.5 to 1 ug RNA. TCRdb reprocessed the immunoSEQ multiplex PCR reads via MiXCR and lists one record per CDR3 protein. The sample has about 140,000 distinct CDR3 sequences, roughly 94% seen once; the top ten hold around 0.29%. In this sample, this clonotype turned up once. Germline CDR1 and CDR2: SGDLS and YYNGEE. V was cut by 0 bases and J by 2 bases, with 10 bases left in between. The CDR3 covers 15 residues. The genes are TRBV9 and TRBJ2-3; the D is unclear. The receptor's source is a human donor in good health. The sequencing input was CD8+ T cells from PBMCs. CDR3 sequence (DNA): TGTGCCAGCAGCGTAGTGTCCAGTACCACAGATACGCAGTATTTT. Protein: CASSVVSSTTDTQYF. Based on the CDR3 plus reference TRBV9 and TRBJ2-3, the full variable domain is DSGVTQTPKHLITATGQRVTLRCSPRSGDLSVYWYQQSLDQGLQFLIQYYNGEERAKGNILERFSAQQFPDLHSELNLSSLELGDSALYFCASSVVSSTTDTQYFGPGTRLTVL.